This TCR beta chain derives from a study of blood T cells in healthy people across ages. This clonotype occurred a few times. The antigen is unknown. Combining a sample-barcoded 5' primer with a J-beta primer mix, a second PCR ran for roughly 7 to 11 cycles. TCRdb reprocessed the 5' RACE reads with MiXCR, giving one entry per CDR3 protein. The sample records some 850,000 distinct CDR3 sequences, roughly 25% being singletons. Study results and caveats: PBMCs left unsorted prevented a conclusive naive versus antigen-experienced comparison.

CDR1 MGHRA and CDR2 YSYEKL come from the germline V gene. The V gene end was trimmed by 0 bases and the J gene end by 5 bases; junction bases not matched to a gene: 12. The CDR3 has 17 residues. The same data also contributed to another study, on T cells of mothers and their children.

The sequenced material came from blood. The receptor was isolated from a boy younger than 18 in good health. The chain is built from TRBV4-1 and TRBJ2-5; 7 bases map to TRBD2. CDR3 in DNA: TGCGCCAGCAGCCAAGATCGGGAGGCCACGGGGTGGGAGACCCAGTACTTC. As protein: CASSQDREATGWETQYF.